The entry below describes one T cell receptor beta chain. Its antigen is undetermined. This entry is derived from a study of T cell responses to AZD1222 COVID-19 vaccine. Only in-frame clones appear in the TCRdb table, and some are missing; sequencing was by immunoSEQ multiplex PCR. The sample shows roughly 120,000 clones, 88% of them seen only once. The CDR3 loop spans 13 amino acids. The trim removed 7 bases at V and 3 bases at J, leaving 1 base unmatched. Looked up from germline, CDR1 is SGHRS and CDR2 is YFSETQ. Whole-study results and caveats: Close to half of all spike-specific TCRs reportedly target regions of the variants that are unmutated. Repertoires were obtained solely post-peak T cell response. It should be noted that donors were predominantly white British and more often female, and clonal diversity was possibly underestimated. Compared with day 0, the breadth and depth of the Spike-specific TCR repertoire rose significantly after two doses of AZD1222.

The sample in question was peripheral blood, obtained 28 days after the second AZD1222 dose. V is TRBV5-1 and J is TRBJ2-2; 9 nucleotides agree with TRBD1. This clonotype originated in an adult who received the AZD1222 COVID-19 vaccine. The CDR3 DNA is TGCGCCAGCGGGACAGGGCACACCGGGGAGCTGTTTTTT. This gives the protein CASGTGHTGELFF.